These 23 T cell receptor beta chains share one sample of origin, sequenced in a study of blood T cell repertoires in COVID-19. Sequencing used immunoSEQ multiplex PCR; TCRdb keeps in-frame clones, though not all of them. The top ten hold roughly a fifth of the sample, which has approximately 150,000 clones, around four fifths seen once. The sequenced sample was peripheral blood. These receptors all come from a woman of 80 years or more with acute or convalescent COVID-19.

This sequence joins TRBV14 and TRBJ1-2; D possibly corresponds to TRBD1 (5 bases). V was cut by 1 base and J by 8 bases, with 11 bases left in between. The CDR3 length is 13 residues. Germline CDR1 is SGHDN and CDR2 is FVKESK. CDR3 in amino acids: CASSQASGEGYTF. The DNA of the CDR3 is TGTGCCAGCAGCCAAGCATCGGGGGAAGGCTACACCTTC.

This sequence joins TRBV7-9 and TRBJ2-1, with TRBD1 matching over 8 bases. CDR3 length equals 15 residues. Losses at the gene ends were 2 bases for V and 7 bases for J; bases not matched to a gene: 7. Germline V gene data show CDR1 as SEHNR and CDR2 as FQNEAQ (reference sequence). This chain's CDR3 is CASSLTIRQGNEQFF. The CDR3 nucleotides are TGTGCCAGCAGCTTAACTATAAGACAGGGGAATGAGCAGTTCTTC.

The gene calls are TRBV7-9 and TRBJ1-6, with 7 bases aligning to TRBD1. CDR3 length: 18 amino acids. Looked up from germline, CDR1 is SEHNR and CDR2 is FQNEAQ (reference sequence). Trimming cost V 4 bases and J 6 bases; bases outside gene matches: 15. The CDR3 protein is CASSSAGRRQGLNSPLHF. The CDR3 nucleotides are TGTGCCAGCAGCTCAGCGGGCCGAAGACAGGGACTTAATTCACCCCTCCACTTT.

The chain joins TRBV5-4 to TRBJ2-5; 11 nucleotides match TRBD2. This CDR3 spans 16 amino acids. In germline, CDR1 is SGHNT, CDR2 YYREEE (reference sequence). V gave up 4 bases and J gave up 3 bases; unmatched junction bases: 8. As DNA, the CDR3 is TGTGCCAGCAGCGCGGGACTAGCGGATTCTAAAGAGACCCAGTACTTC. It codes for CASSAGLADSKETQYF.

V is TRBV5-4 and J is TRBJ2-7; D may be TRBD1 (6 bases). Germline assignment: CDR1 SGHNT and CDR2 YYREEE (reference sequence). Trimming took 3 bases from V and 5 from J, leaving 12 bases between them. The CDR3 is 13 residues long. CDR3 in DNA: TGTGCCAGCAGCTCTATGACAGGAAACGAGCAGTACTTC. Amino acids: CASSSMTGNEQYF.

This chain joins TRBV18 and TRBJ2-7; 11 bases are shared with TRBD1. The CDR3 length is 14 residues. V shed 4 bases, J shed 6 bases, and the junction held 5 bases outside the gene matches. The germline V gene encodes CDR1 KGHSH and CDR2 LQKENI. The CDR3 bases are TGTGCCAGCTCACTCGGGACAGGGGGTACCGAGCAGTACTTC. Its translation is CASSLGTGGTEQYF.

With regard to this clone: One junction end disagrees with the germline gene, perhaps due to a read error. V gene TRBV30 combines with J gene TRBJ1-1; a weak D match, TRBD1 (5 bases). The germline CDR1 and CDR2 sequences are GTSNPN and SVGIG (reference sequence). The CDR3 loop spans 13 amino acids. CDR3 DNA: TGTGCCTGGGGAGGACATACGAACGCTGAAGCTTTCTTT. Amino acids: CAWGGHTNAEAFF.

The V gene is TRBV28, the J gene TRBJ1-5; 7 nucleotides agree with TRBD1. The CDR3 has 15 residues. The trim removed 5 bases at V and 2 bases at J, leaving 6 bases unmatched. Germline V gene sequence: CDR1 MDHEN, CDR2 SYDVKM. CDR3 DNA: TGTGCCAGCAGTCGAACAGGGGTAGGCAATCAGCCCCAGCATTTT. Translating gives CASSRTGVGNQPQHF.

The chain has TRBV19 and TRBJ2-2; 7 positions match TRBD1. The germline gives CDR1 LNHDA, CDR2 SQIVND (reference sequence). The CDR3 loop spans 18 amino acids. V shed 3 bases, J shed 4 bases, and the junction held 14 bases outside the gene matches. The CDR3 protein is CASSISPTKTGFTGELFF. The CDR3 DNA is TGTGCCAGTAGTATCTCCCCCACCAAGACAGGGTTCACCGGGGAGCTGTTTTTT. The full variable domain, completed using reference TRBV19 and TRBJ2-2, is DGGITQSPKYLFRKEGQNVTLSCEQNLNHDAMYWYRQDPGQGLRLIYYSQIVNDFQKGDIAEGYSVSREKKESFPLTVTSAQKNPTAFYLCASSISPTKTGFTGELFFGEGSRLTVL.

The gene calls are TRBV11-1 and TRBJ2-2, with D perhaps TRBD1 (5 bases). The V and J ends lost 2 bases and 7 bases respectively, with 14 bases between them. The V gene's germline CDR1 is SGHAT and CDR2 FQDESV (reference sequence). There are 15 residues in the CDR3. DNA for the CDR3: TGTGCCAGCAGCTTATTCGGCAGGGCGATCGGGGAGCTGTTTTTT. Its protein is CASSLFGRAIGELFF. The complete variable domain, with remaining parts taken from reference TRBV11-1 and TRBJ2-2, reads EAEVAQSPRYKITEKSQAVAFWCDPISGHATLYWYRQILGQGPELLVQFQDESVVDDSQLPKDRFSAERLKGVDSTLKIQPAELGDSAMYLCASSLFGRAIGELFFGEGSRLTVL.

This chain uses TRBV19 with TRBJ1-5; weak D call: TRBD1 (5 bases). The germline CDR1 and CDR2 sequences are LNHDA and SQIVND (reference sequence). CDR3 length: 13 amino acids. The DNA of the CDR3 is TGTGCTAATAGGGTCAGGGCCAATCAGCCCCAGCATTTT. This translates into CANRVRANQPQHF.

The chain uses TRBV28 and TRBJ2-5; a weak D match, TRBD1 (6 bases). With 5 bases removed from V and 1 base from J, the gap between germline ends came to 14 bases. Germline CDR1 MDHEN, CDR2 SYDVKM. The CDR3 sequence is 15 residues long. CDR3 sequence reads: CASSQGQGPQETQYF. CDR3 coding DNA: TGTGCCAGCAGTCAAGGCCAGGGGCCCCAAGAGACCCAGTACTTC.

A single count supports this clone. The V and J genes are TRBV24-1 and TRBJ2-1; TRBD2 matches at 9 bases. In germline, CDR1 is KGHDR, CDR2 SFDVKD. The CDR3 spans 15 residues. V was pared by 3 bases and J by 7 bases, with 6 bases of the junction left unmatched. CDR3: CATSDPAGGVNEQFF. In DNA form, the CDR3 reads TGTGCCACCAGTGATCCGGCGGGGGGGGTTAATGAGCAGTTCTTC.

The gene calls are TRBV11-2 and TRBJ2-7; D uncertain. Trimming took 4 bases from V and 0 from J, leaving 7 bases between them. Germline-derived CDR1 and CDR2 are SGHAT and FQNNGV. This CDR3 is built from 13 residues. Here the CDR3 reads CASSSIFSYEQYF. CDR3 nucleotides: TGTGCCAGCAGCTCTATTTTCTCCTACGAGCAGTACTTC. Combining the CDR3 with reference TRBV11-2 and TRBJ2-7 gives the whole variable domain EAGVAQSPRYKIIEKRQSVAFWCNPISGHATLYWYQQILGQGPKLLIQFQNNGVVDDSQLPKDRFSAERLKGVDSTLKIQPAKLEDSAVYLCASSSIFSYEQYFGPGTRLTVT.

J is TRBJ1-5 and V is TRBV27; 9 nucleotides line up with TRBD1. The CDR3 runs 17 residues. The J segment lost 0 bases and the V segment lost 6 bases, leaving 9 bases of the junction unmatched. In germline, CDR1 is MNHEY, CDR2 SMNVEV (reference sequence). The CDR3 bases are TGTGCCAGCAGACCATCCGGGACAGGGTTTAGCAATCAGCCCCAGCATTTT. Translation: CASRPSGTGFSNQPQHF.

The chain carries TRBV11-1 and TRBJ2-1; no clear D. CDR3 size: 13 residues. The germline V and J ends were trimmed by 2 bases and 7 bases, with 9 bases remaining between them. Germline assignment: CDR1 SGHAT and CDR2 FQDESV (reference sequence). As DNA, the CDR3 is TGTGCCAGCAGCTTAATACTGTGGAATGAGCAGTTCTTC. This sequence encodes CASSLILWNEQFF.

The chain links TRBV6-4 to TRBJ2-2; D is undetermined. Germline-derived CDR1 and CDR2 are MRHNA and SNTAGT. With 4 bases removed from V and 1 base from J, the gap between germline ends came to 4 bases. The CDR3 is 13 residues long. CDR3 DNA: TGTGCCAGCAGTGTGAGGAACACCGGGGAGCTGTTTTTT. This codes for CASSVRNTGELFF.

The chain recombines TRBV29-1 with TRBJ1-3; D ambiguous. Between the trimmed V and J ends, which lost 3 bases and 0 bases, there was a span of 9 bases. CDR3 length: 14 amino acids. CDR1 SQVTM and CDR2 ANQGSEA come from the germline V gene. CDR3 protein: CSVDPAGSGNTIYF. The CDR3 coding sequence is TGCAGCGTTGACCCCGCGGGCTCTGGAAACACCATATATTTT.

The chain uses TRBV14 and TRBJ1-1, with 7 positions matching TRBD1. The germline gives CDR1 SGHDN, CDR2 FVKESK. V dropped 1 base and J dropped 1; count of bases not matched to a gene: 3. There are 15 residues in the CDR3. The CDR3 is CASSQVWDRNTEAFF. The CDR3 DNA reads TGTGCCAGCAGCCAAGTTTGGGACAGGAACACTGAAGCTTTCTTT.

The chain links TRBV12-3 or TRBV12-4 to TRBJ1-1, with D maybe TRBD1 (6 bases). This CDR3 contains 13 residues. Deletions cut 5 bases from V and 8 bases from J, with 15 bases between. This CDR3 reads CASSHIGTPEAFF. The CDR3 DNA reads TGTGCCAGCAGTCATATTGGGACACCCGAAGCTTTCTTT.

This chain uses TRBV9 with TRBJ2-3; D is unclear. Germline lookup yields CDR1 SGDLS and CDR2 YYNGEE. CDR3 length: 13 residues. Between the trimmed V and J ends, which lost 4 bases and 4 bases, there was a span of 10 bases. The CDR3 DNA reads TGTGCCAGCAGCCCCTCAACTGCAGATACGCAGTATTTT. This encodes CASSPSTADTQYF.

J is TRBJ1-2 and V is TRBV3-1 (or the pseudogene TRBV3-2); TRBD1 matches at 8 bases. From germline, CDR1 is LGHDT and CDR2 YNNKEL (reference sequence). V gave up 1 base and J gave up 7 bases; unmatched junction bases: 2. The CDR3 is 13 residues long. The DNA of the CDR3 is TGTGCCAGCAGCCAAGCAGGGGGCAGTGGCTACACCTTC. Protein: CASSQAGGSGYTF.

The rearrangement joins TRBV6-1 to TRBJ1-4, with a weak D call TRBD1 (6 bases). The CDR3 totals 14 residues. V was pared by 3 bases and J by 5 bases, with 10 bases between. CDR1 and CDR2 from the germline V gene are MNHNS and SASEGT. The CDR3 DNA reads TGTGCCAGCAGTGAGAGGACAGAGAATGAAAAACTGTTTTTT. As protein: CASSERTENEKLFF.